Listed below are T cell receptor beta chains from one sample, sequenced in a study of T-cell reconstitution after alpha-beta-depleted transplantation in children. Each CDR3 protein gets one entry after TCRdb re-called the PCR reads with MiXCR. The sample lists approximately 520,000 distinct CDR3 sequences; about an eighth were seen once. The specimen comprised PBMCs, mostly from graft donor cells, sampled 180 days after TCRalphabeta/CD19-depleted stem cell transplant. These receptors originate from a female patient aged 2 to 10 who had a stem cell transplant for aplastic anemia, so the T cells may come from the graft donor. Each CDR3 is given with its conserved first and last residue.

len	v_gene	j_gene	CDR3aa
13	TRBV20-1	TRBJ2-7	CSAPAYSPLEQYF
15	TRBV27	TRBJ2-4	CASSSTRGAKNIQYF
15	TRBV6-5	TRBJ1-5	CASSWRGTSNQPQHF
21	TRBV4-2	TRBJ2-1	CASSQTLGTSGGVSSYNEQFF
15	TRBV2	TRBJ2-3	CASSPLAGGIDTQYF
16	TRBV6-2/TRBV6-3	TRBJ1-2	CASSYFHREVYYGYTF
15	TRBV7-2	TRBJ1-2	CASSSGTGTVNGYTF
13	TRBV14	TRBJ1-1	CASSLKWETEAFF
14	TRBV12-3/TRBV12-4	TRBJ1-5	CASSLWLINQPQHF
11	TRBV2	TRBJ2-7	CASRDDYEQYF
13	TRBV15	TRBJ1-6	CATSRLGNSPLHF
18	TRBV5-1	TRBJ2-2	CASSLNRDRTLWTGELFF
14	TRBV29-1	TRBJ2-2	CSVRTRGNTGELFF
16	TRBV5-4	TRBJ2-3	CASSHGLAGGSDTQYF
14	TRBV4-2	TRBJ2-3	CASSQRDPTDTQYF
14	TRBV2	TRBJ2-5	CASSEVGRGETQYF
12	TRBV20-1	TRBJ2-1	CSAAGTTNEQFF
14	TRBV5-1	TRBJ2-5	CASSLEGRQETQYF
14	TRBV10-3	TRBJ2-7	CAISGPGRDHEQYF
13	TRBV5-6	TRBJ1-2	CASSLGGIDGYTF
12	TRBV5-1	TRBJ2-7	CASSPRAGEQYF
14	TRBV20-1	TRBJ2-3	CSAREREAGDTQYF
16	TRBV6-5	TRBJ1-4	CASSYGTSKGGEKLFF
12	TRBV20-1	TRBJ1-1	CSARRDITEAFF
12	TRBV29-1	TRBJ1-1	CSVNRGNTEAFF
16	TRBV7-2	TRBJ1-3	CASSLAGPGGGNTIYF
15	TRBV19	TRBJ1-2	CASRELPGRNYGYTF
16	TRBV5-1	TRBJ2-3	CASSLALAGVLDTQYF
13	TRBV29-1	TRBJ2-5	CSVGYRLQETQYF
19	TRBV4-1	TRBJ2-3	CASSPYGLAGAKGTDTQYF
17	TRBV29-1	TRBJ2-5	CSVEGVGTSGSLETQYF
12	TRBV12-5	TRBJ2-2	CASGPPPGELFF
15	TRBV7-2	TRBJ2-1	CASTGGISSYNEQFF
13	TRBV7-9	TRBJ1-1	CASSLTSQLEAFF
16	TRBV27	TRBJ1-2	CASSFRGAGTRYGYTF
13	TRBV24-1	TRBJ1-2	CATSAGTGAGYTF
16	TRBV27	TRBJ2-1	CASSLSAWASYNEQFF
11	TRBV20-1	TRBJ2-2	CSARATGELFF
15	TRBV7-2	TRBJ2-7	CASSLSGTSGYEQYF
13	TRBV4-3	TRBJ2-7	CASSQGEGREQYF
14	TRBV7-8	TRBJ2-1	CASSIRSSYNEQFF
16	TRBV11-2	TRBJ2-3	CASIPRGAFHTDTQYF
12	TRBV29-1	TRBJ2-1	CSVERAFNEQFF
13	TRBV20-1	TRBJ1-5	CSAPQGGRQPQHF
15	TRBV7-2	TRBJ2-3	CASSSGGLAADTQYF
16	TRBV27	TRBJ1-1	CASSPAFRQEGTEAFF
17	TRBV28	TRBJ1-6	CASSIHRDPSYNSPLHF
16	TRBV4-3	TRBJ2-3	CASSQEVIARTDTQYF
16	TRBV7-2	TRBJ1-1	CASSRQTTYMNTEAFF
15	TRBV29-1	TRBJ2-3	CSATGTSGKKDTQYF
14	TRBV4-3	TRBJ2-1	CASQKGLAYNEQFF
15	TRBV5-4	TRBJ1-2	CASSLDPGKIYGYTF
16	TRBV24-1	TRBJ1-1	CATSESCWGARTEAFF
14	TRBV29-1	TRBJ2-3	CSSVWGGSTDTQYF
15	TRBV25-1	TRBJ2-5	CASSWGRGSSRTQYF
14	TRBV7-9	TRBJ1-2	CASSLEGVGYGYTF